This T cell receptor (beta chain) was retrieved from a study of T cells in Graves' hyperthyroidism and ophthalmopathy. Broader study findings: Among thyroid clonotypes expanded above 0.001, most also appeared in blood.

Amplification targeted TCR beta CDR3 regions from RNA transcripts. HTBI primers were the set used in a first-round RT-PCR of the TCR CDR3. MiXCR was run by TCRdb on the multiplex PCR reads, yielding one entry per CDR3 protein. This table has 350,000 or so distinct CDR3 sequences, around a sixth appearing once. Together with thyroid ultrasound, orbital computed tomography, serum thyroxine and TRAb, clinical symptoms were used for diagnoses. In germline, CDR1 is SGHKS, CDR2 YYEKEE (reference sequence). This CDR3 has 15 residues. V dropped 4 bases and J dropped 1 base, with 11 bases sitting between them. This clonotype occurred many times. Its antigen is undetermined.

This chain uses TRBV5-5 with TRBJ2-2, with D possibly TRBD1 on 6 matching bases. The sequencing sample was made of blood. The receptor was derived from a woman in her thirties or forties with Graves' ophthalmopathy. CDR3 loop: CASSSRDKNTGELFF. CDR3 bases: TGTGCCAGCAGCAGCCGGGACAAGAACACCGGGGAGCTGTTTTTT.